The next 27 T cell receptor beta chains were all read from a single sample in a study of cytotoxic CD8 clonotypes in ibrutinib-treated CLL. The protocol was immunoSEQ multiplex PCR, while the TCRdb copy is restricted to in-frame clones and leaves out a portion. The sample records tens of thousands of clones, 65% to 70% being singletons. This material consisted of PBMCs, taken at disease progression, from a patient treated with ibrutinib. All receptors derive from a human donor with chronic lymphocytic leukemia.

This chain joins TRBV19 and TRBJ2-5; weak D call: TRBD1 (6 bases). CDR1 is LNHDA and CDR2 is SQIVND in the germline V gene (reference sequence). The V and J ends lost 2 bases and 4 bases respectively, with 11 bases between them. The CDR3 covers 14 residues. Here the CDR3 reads CASSIYGRGETQYF. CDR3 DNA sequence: TGTGCCAGTAGTATATATGGCAGGGGAGAGACCCAGTACTTC. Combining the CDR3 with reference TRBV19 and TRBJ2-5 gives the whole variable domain DGGITQSPKYLFRKEGQNVTLSCEQNLNHDAMYWYRQDPGQGLRLIYYSQIVNDFQKGDIAEGYSVSREKKESFPLTVTSAQKNPTAFYLCASSIYGRGETQYFGPGTRLLVL.

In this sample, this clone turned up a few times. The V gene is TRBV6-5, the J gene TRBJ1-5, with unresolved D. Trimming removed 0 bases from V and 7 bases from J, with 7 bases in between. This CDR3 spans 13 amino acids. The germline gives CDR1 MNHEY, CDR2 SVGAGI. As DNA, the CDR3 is TGTGCCAGCAGTTACTCGGAGCGGCAGCCCCAGCATTTT. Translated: CASSYSERQPQHF.

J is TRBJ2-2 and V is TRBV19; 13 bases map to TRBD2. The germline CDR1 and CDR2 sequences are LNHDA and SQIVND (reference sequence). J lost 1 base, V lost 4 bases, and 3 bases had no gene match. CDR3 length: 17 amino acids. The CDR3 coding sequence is TGTGCCAGTAGTACGGGACTAGCGGGGCGGAACACCGGGGAGCTGTTTTTT. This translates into CASSTGLAGRNTGELFF.

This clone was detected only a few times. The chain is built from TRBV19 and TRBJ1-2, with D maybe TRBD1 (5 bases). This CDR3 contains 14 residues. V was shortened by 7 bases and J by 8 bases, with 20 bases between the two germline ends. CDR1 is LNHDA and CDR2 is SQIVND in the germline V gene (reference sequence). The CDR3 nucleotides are TGTGCCAGTACCCTATCGGGGCCCCAGGGAGGCTACACCTTC. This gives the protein CASTLSGPQGGYTF.

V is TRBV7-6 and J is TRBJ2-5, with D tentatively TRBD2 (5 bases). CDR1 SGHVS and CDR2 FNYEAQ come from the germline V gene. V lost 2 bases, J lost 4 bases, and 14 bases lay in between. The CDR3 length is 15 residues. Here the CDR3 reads CASSLLDWTGETQYF. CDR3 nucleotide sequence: TGTGCCAGCAGCTTACTGGACTGGACCGGAGAGACCCAGTACTTC.

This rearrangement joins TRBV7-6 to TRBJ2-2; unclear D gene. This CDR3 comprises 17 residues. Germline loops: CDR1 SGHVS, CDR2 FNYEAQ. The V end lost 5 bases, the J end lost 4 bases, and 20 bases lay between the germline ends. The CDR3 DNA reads TGTGCCAGCAGCCACACCCTGGAAATCAGTGCCACCGGGGAGCTGTTTTTT. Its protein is CASSHTLEISATGELFF.

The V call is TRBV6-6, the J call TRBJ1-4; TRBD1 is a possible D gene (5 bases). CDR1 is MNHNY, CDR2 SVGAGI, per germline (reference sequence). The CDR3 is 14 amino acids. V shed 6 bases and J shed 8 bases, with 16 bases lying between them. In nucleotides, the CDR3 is TGTGCCAGCAGACTCCAGGGAGGTCAAGAAAAACTGTTTTTT. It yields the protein CASRLQGGQEKLFF.

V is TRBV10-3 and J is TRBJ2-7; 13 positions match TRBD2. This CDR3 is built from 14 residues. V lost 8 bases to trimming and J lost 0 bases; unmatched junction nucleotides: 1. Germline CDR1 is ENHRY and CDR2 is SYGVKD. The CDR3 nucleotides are TGTGCCATCGGGACTAGCGGGACCTCCTACGAGCAGTACTTC. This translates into CAIGTSGTSYEQYF.

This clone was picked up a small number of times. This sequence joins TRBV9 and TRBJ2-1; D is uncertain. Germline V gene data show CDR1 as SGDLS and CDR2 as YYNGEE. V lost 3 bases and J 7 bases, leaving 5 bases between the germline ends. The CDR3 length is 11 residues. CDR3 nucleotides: TGTGCCAGCAGCGCCGGGAATGAGCAGTTCTTC. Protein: CASSAGNEQFF.

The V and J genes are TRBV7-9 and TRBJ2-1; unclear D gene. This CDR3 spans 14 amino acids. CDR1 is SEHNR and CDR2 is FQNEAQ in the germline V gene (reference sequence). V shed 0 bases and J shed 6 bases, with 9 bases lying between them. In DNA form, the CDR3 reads TGTGCCAGCAGCTTAGCCTTATTCCCCAATGAGCAGTTCTTC. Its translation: CASSLALFPNEQFF.

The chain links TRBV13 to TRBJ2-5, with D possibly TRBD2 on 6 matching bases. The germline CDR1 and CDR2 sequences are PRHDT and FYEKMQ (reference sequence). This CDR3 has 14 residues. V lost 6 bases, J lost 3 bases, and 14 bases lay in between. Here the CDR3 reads CASSLGGFEETQYF. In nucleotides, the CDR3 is TGTGCCAGCAGTCTGGGGGGATTTGAAGAGACCCAGTACTTC.

This chain's CDR3 is CASSFWRPGGPSSNYGYTF. Here the CDR3 DNA reads TGTGCCAGCAGCTTTTGGAGACCTGGGGGCCCTTCCTCTAACTATGGCTACACCTTC. This chain links TRBV7-9 with TRBJ1-2, with D perhaps matching TRBD1 (6 bases). The CDR3 runs to 19 residues. Germline values: CDR1 SEHNR, CDR2 FQNEAQ (reference sequence). Trimming pared 3 bases from V and 0 bases from J, leaving 23 bases between. Complete variable domain (other parts from reference TRBV7-9 and TRBJ1-2): DTGVSQNPRHKITKRGQNVTFRCDPISEHNRLYWYRQTLGQGPEFLTYFQNEAQLEKSRLLSDRFSAERPKGSFSTLEIQRTEQGDSAMYLCASSFWRPGGPSSNYGYTFGSGTRLTVV.

The CDR3 DNA follows: TGTGCCAGCAGCCGGGTAAGGGGAAACAATCAGCCCCAGCATTTT. Its translation: CASSRVRGNNQPQHF. The V call is TRBV7-2, the J call TRBJ1-5, with D perhaps TRBD1 (5 bases). V gave up 5 bases and J gave up 3 bases, with 14 bases separating them. Germline CDR1 reads SGHTA; CDR2 reads FQGNSA. The CDR3 sequence is 15 residues long.

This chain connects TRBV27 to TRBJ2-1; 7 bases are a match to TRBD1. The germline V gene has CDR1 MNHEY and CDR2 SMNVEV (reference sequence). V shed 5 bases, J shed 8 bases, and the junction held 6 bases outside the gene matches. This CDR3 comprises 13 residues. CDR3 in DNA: TGTGCCAGCAGTCTCACAGGGGTGGATGAGCAGTTCTTC. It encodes CASSLTGVDEQFF.

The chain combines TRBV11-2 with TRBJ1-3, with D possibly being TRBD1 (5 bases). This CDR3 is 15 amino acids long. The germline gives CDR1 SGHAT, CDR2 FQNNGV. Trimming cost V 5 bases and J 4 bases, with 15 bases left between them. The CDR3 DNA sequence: TGTGCCAGCAGCCTCAGGGAGACATACGGAAACACCATATATTTT. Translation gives CASSLRETYGNTIYF.

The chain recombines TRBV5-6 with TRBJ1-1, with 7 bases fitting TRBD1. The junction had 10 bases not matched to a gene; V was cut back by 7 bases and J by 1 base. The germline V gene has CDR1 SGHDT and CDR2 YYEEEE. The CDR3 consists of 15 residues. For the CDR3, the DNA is TGTGCCAGCTCCTTGGGGGGGACAGCGAACACTGAAGCTTTCTTT. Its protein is CASSLGGTANTEAFF.

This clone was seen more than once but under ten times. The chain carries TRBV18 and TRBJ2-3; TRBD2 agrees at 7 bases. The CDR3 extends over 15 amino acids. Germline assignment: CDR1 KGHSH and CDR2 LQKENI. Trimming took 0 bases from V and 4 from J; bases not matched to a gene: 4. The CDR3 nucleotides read TGTGCCAGCTCACCACCATCTCGGGGGGCAGATACGCAGTATTTT. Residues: CASSPPSRGADTQYF.

CDR3: CSVRGSNYNEQFF. The CDR3 nucleotides are TGCAGCGTGCGGGGATCCAACTACAATGAGCAGTTCTTC. The V and J genes are TRBV29-1 and TRBJ2-1, with D possibly matching TRBD2 (6 bases). V lost 6 bases and J 3 bases, leaving 12 bases between the germline ends. The CDR3 extends over 13 amino acids. Germline V CDR1 and CDR2: SQVTM, ANQGSEA.

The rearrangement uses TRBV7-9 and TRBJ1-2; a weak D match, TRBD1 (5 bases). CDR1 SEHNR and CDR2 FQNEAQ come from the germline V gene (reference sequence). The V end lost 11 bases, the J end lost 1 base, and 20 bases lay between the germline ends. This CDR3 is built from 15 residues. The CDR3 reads CAGGRPAGINYGYTF. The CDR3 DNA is TGTGCCGGGGGACGCCCCGCCGGAATTAACTATGGCTACACCTTC.

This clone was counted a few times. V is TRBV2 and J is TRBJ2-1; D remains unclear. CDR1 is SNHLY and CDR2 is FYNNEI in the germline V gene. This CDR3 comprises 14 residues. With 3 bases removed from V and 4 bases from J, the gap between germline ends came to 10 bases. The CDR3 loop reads CASSDDTNYNEQFF. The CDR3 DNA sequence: TGTGCCAGCAGTGATGATACTAATTACAATGAGCAGTTCTTC.

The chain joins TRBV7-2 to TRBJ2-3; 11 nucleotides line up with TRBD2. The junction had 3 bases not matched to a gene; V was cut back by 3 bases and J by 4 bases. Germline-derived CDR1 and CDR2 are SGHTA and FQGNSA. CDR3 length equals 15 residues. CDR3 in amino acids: CASSFSGGAADTQYF. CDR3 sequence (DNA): TGTGCCAGCAGCTTTAGCGGGGGGGCCGCAGATACGCAGTATTTT.

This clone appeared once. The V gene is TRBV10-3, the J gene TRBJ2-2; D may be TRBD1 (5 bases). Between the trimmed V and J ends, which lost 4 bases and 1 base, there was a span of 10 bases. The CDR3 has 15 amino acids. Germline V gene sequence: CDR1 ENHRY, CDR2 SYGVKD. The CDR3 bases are TGTGCCATCAGTGCTGGCAGGGAGAACACCGGGGAGCTGTTTTTT. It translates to CAISAGRENTGELFF.

CDR3: CASSTGQTGELFF. The DNA for the CDR3 is TGTGCCAGCAGTACAGGACAGACCGGGGAGCTGTTTTTT. The rearrangement uses TRBV6-6 and TRBJ2-2; weak D call: TRBD1 (6 bases). The V end was cut by 5 bases, the J end by 5 bases, with 9 bases between. Germline CDR1 reads MNHNY; CDR2 reads SVGAGI (reference sequence). The CDR3 has 13 residues.

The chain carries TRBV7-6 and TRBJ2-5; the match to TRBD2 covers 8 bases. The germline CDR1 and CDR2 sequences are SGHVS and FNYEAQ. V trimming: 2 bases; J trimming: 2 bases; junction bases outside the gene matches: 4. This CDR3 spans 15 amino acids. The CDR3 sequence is CASSLLRGGQETQYF. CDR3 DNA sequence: TGTGCCAGCAGCTTATTACGGGGGGGGCAAGAGACCCAGTACTTC.

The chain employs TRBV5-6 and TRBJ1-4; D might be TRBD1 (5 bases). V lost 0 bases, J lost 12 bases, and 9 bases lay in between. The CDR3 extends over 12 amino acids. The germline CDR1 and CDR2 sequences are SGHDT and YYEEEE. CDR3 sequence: CASSLVAGQLFF. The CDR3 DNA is TGTGCCAGCAGCTTGGTGGCAGGGCAACTGTTTTTT.

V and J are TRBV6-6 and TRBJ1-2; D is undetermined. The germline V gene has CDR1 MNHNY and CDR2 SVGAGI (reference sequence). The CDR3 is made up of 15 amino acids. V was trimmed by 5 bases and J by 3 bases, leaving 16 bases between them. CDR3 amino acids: CASSHPRAEDYGYTF. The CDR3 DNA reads TGTGCCAGCAGTCACCCAAGGGCAGAGGACTATGGCTACACCTTC.

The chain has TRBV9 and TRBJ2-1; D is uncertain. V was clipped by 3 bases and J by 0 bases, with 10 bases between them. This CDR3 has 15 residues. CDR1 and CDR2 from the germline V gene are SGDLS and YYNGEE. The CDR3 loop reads CASSAEIYSYNEQFF. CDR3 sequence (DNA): TGTGCCAGCAGCGCAGAGATCTACTCCTACAATGAGCAGTTCTTC.